The TCR beta chain under discussion was sequenced for a study of monozygotic twins with inflammatory bowel disease. Looked up from germline, CDR1 is MNHEY and CDR2 is SVGAGI. The CDR3 is 14 residues long. From its re-call of the 5' RACE reads, TCRdb lists each CDR3 protein once, without DNA. Recorded for this sample: 300,000 to 400,000 distinct CDR3 sequences. Material for sequencing was blood. The genes are TRBV6-5 and TRBJ2-1; TCRdb reports TRBD2, a call that lacks DNA to check it against. The receptor comes from a human donor with ulcerative colitis or Crohn's disease, or a healthy co-twin of an affected twin (not recorded which). The CDR3 spells CASSYSRGFDEQFF.